Following are 25 T cell receptor beta chains from one sample sequenced in a study of cytomegalovirus exposure and HLA in healthy donors. PCR involved 60 Vbeta and 13 Jbeta primers. Clones were sequenced by immunoSEQ multiplex PCR, and TCRdb holds only the in-frame ones, with some missing. The sample has under 55,000 clones; about three quarters are singletons. Sequencing used PBMCs. Receptor source: a man between 18 and 35 years old in good health and CMV-seronegative.

The rearrangement links TRBV15 to TRBJ1-2; TRBD1 aligns across 9 bases. The germline V gene has CDR1 LNHNV and CDR2 YYDKDF (reference sequence). J lost 7 bases, V lost 7 bases, and 13 bases had no gene match. The CDR3 consists of 15 residues. The DNA for the CDR3 is TGTGCCACCAACCCTCTGGGACAGGGAAGAGGTGGCTACACCTTC. Its protein product is CATNPLGQGRGGYTF. Supplemented by reference TRBV15 and TRBJ1-2, the full variable domain reads DAMVIQNPRYQVTQFGKPVTLSCSQTLNHNVMYWYQQKSSQAPKLLFHYYDKDFNNEADTPDNFQSRRPNTSFCFLDIRSPGLGDTAMYLCATNPLGQGRGGYTFGSGTRLTVV.

The CDR3 DNA reads as TGCAGCGTTGCCCGGACTAGCGGGCCCACCGGGGAGCTGTTTTTT. Protein product: CSVARTSGPTGELFF. The rearrangement joins TRBV29-1 to TRBJ2-2; TRBD2 matches at 11 bases. The germline V gene has CDR1 SQVTM and CDR2 ANQGSEA. This CDR3 spans 15 amino acids. The V segment lost 4 bases and the J segment 4 bases; nucleotides outside the gene matches: 5.

V and J are TRBV28 and TRBJ1-2; TRBD1 agrees at 9 bases. In germline, CDR1 is MDHEN, CDR2 SYDVKM. V gave up 6 bases and J gave up 3 bases; unmatched junction bases: 8. This CDR3 has 15 amino acids. CDR3 DNA sequence: TGTGCCAGCAGCCAAGAACAGGGGGCTGACTATGGCTACACCTTC. It translates to CASSQEQGADYGYTF.

The chain combines TRBV5-6 with TRBJ2-1; possible D gene TRBD2, 5 bases. CDR3 size: 16 residues. The germline V gene has CDR1 SGHDT and CDR2 YYEEEE. Trimming shortened V by 0 bases and J by 2 bases, and 12 bases separated the two germline ends. The CDR3 sequence is CASSLGRAVPYNEQFF. The CDR3 DNA sequence: TGTGCCAGCAGCTTGGGGCGGGCGGTTCCCTACAATGAGCAGTTCTTC.

Concerning this clone: A junction end diverges from the germline sequence, so it may reflect a read error. This chain's CDR3 is CAWSVLRDRAHF. DNA for the CDR3: TGTGCCTGGAGTGTACTTCGGGACAGGGCACACTTC. The chain employs TRBV30 and TRBJ2-7, with 9 bases that match TRBD1. The V gene's germline CDR1 is GTSNPN and CDR2 SVGIG (reference sequence). CDR3 length: 12 amino acids.

The rearrangement joins TRBV27 to TRBJ2-5; 8 nucleotides line up with TRBD1. After removal of 5 bases from V and 7 bases from J, the junction contained 9 bases not matched to a gene. The length of the CDR3 is 14 residues. Germline V gene lookup returns CDR1 MNHEY and CDR2 SMNVEV (reference sequence). Here the CDR3 DNA reads TGTGCCAGCAGTGGGTCAGGGGGCCTAGGGACCCAGTACTTC. It translates to CASSGSGGLGTQYF.

CDR3 nucleotide sequence: TGCAGCGTGGTGCGGGGGGCTTCTGAAAAACTGTTTTTT. Translating it yields CSVVRGASEKLFF. The chain links TRBV29-1 to TRBJ1-4; D may be TRBD1 (6 bases). There are 13 residues in the CDR3. In germline, CDR1 is SQVTM, CDR2 ANQGSEA. V lost 6 bases and J 7 bases, leaving 15 bases between the germline ends.

The gene calls are TRBV7-9 and TRBJ2-5, with 7 bases fitting TRBD1. CDR3 size: 14 residues. Germline CDR1 and CDR2: SEHNR and FQNEAQ (reference sequence). V gave up 4 bases and J gave up 4 bases; unmatched junction bases: 6. The CDR3 reads CASSSGQRLETQYF. CDR3 DNA: TGTGCCAGCAGCTCGGGACAGCGTTTAGAGACCCAGTACTTC. The whole variable domain, remainder taken from reference TRBV7-9 and TRBJ2-5, is DTGVSQNPRHKITKRGQNVTFRCDPISEHNRLYWYRQTLGQGPEFLTYFQNEAQLEKSRLLSDRFSAERPKGSFSTLEIQRTEQGDSAMYLCASSSGQRLETQYFGPGTRLLVL.

V usage is TRBV28 and J usage is TRBJ1-5; no reliable D call. Germline CDR1 and CDR2: MDHEN and SYDVKM. Trimming removed 7 bases at V and 6 bases at J, with 10 bases between. This CDR3 region has 12 residues. The CDR3 DNA is TGTGCCAGCAAAGGAGCGAGTCAGCCCCAGCATTTT. It specifies CASKGASQPQHF.

The V and J genes are TRBV5-4 and TRBJ1-1; D unclear. CDR3 size: 15 residues. Germline CDR1 is SGHNT and CDR2 is YYREEE (reference sequence). V lost 2 bases, J lost 0 bases, and 11 bases lay in between. The CDR3, as DNA: TGTGCCAGCAGCTTCGGTAATAAAATGAACACTGAAGCTTTCTTT. Protein product: CASSFGNKMNTEAFF.

The chain recombines TRBV6-5 with TRBJ2-7; the match to TRBD1 covers 9 bases. The length of the CDR3 is 14 residues. The germline V gene encodes CDR1 MNHEY and CDR2 SVGAGI. Losses at the gene ends were 6 bases for V and 6 bases for J; bases not matched to a gene: 9. CDR3 amino acids: CASRPPGQGSEQYF. The DNA of the CDR3 is TGTGCCAGCAGACCTCCGGGACAGGGTTCCGAGCAGTACTTC.

This chain uses TRBV29-1 with TRBJ2-7; tentatively, D is TRBD2 (6 bases). The germline V and J ends were trimmed by 2 bases and 6 bases, with 17 bases remaining between them. The CDR3 is 14 residues long. Germline lookup yields CDR1 SQVTM and CDR2 ANQGSEA. This CDR3 is CSVEKGRGTSEQYF. The CDR3 bases are TGCAGCGTTGAAAAAGGGCGCGGGACCAGCGAGCAGTACTTC.

This clone was found a few times. The chain joins TRBV7-9 to TRBJ1-4, with 8 bases matching TRBD1. Trimming cost V 1 base and J 8 bases; bases outside gene matches: 15. Germline CDR1 is SEHNR and CDR2 is FQNEAQ (reference sequence). CDR3 length: 18 amino acids. The CDR3 is CASSLGEVSGTGNEKLFF. CDR3 nucleotide sequence: TGTGCCAGCAGCTTAGGCGAAGTATCGGGGACAGGCAACGAAAAACTGTTTTTT.

V and J are TRBV6-6 and TRBJ1-5; D may be TRBD1 (6 bases). Per germline, CDR1 MNHNY and CDR2 SVGAGI (reference sequence). This CDR3 comprises 12 residues. The V and J ends lost 6 bases and 15 bases respectively, with 18 bases between them. The CDR3 here is CASSQTGRGWHF. As DNA, the CDR3 is TGTGCCAGCAGCCAAACAGGGCGTGGGTGGCATTTT.

The chain recombines TRBV7-8 with TRBJ1-3; maybe TRBD1 (6 bases). V lost 5 bases, J lost 3 bases, and 17 bases lay in between. The CDR3 is 16 amino acids. The germline V gene encodes CDR1 SGHVS and CDR2 FQNEAQ. CDR3 nucleotide sequence: TGTGCCAGCAGCCCCAGGACAGCAGGCGGTGGAAACACCATATATTTT. Protein product: CASSPRTAGGGNTIYF.

V is TRBV29-1 and J is TRBJ2-7; TRBD2 matches 9 bases. In germline, CDR1 is SQVTM, CDR2 ANQGSEA. V was clipped by 4 bases and J by 4 bases; unmatched bases: 5. CDR3 size: 13 residues. The CDR3 reads CSVVVSGRYEQYF. For the CDR3, the DNA is TGCAGCGTTGTGGTTAGCGGGAGATACGAGCAGTACTTC.

The V and J genes are TRBV6-5 and TRBJ1-2; D is undetermined. Trimming left V 0 bases short and J 5 bases short, with 10 bases between. The CDR3 length is 14 residues. Germline V gives CDR1 MNHEY, CDR2 SVGAGI. For the CDR3, the DNA is TGTGCCAGCAGTTACTCGGCCTCCGTGTATGGCTACACCTTC. Its protein is CASSYSASVYGYTF.

The chain has TRBV7-9 and TRBJ1-5; 9 nucleotides line up with TRBD1. The length of the CDR3 is 15 residues. Trimming took 4 bases from V and 4 from J; bases not matched to a gene: 5. Germline lookup yields CDR1 SEHNR and CDR2 FQNEAQ (reference sequence). As DNA, the CDR3 is TGTGCCAGCAGCTACGGGGACAGGGCGAATCAGCCCCAGCATTTT. It codes for CASSYGDRANQPQHF.

This clone came up a few times. This chain connects TRBV7-9 to TRBJ2-7, with unresolved D. From germline, CDR1 is SEHNR and CDR2 FQNEAQ (reference sequence). V was clipped by 1 base and J by 5 bases, with 12 bases between them. This CDR3 is built from 14 residues. The CDR3 spells CASSLGGPWDEQYF. The CDR3 nucleotides read TGTGCCAGCAGCTTAGGAGGTCCTTGGGACGAGCAGTACTTC.

With respect to this clone: Mismatch with germline at one junction end may stem from a read error. This chain links TRBV7-7 with TRBJ2-1; 7 bases are shared with TRBD1. Germline V gene sequence: CDR1 SSHAT, CDR2 FNYEAQ (reference sequence). This CDR3 contains 14 residues. The CDR3 DNA reads as TGTGCTAGCAGCTTAGACAGGGTTAGCAATGAGCAGTTCTTC. It specifies CASSLDRVSNEQFF.

The V and J genes are TRBV6-5 and TRBJ1-1; weak D call: TRBD1 (6 bases). V lost 6 bases and J lost 1, with 9 bases in between. The CDR3 has 13 residues. The germline gives CDR1 MNHEY, CDR2 SVGAGI. The CDR3 is CASRGRGNTEAFF. The DNA for the CDR3 is TGTGCCAGCAGGGGCAGGGGGAACACTGAAGCTTTCTTT.

The chain has TRBV6-6 and TRBJ2-3; 7 bases fit TRBD2. The CDR3 length is 16 residues. Germline trimming cut 0 bases from V and 2 bases from J; bases unmatched to any gene: 5. Per the germline V gene, CDR1 is MNHNY and CDR2 is SVGAGI (reference sequence). This CDR3 reads CASSYSGLADTDTQYF. CDR3 sequence (DNA): TGTGCCAGCAGTTACTCTGGGCTAGCGGACACAGATACGCAGTATTTT.

As concerns this clone: One junction end does not reproduce the germline sequence, and a read error may be involved. V is TRBV13 and J is TRBJ2-1; D is undetermined. The CDR3 extends over 13 amino acids. Germline V gene sequence: CDR1 PRHDT, CDR2 FYEKMQ (reference sequence). As DNA, the CDR3 is TGTGCCAGCAGCTCACTCGGGTCCCCCACGAATGTCTTC. It translates to CASSSLGSPTNVF.

The gene calls are TRBV10-3 and TRBJ1-1, with D perhaps TRBD1 (6 bases). The CDR3 sequence is 12 residues long. Between the trimmed V and J ends, which lost 5 bases and 6 bases, there was a span of 10 bases. The germline V gene encodes CDR1 ENHRY and CDR2 SYGVKD. The CDR3 here is CAISLQGSEAFF. CDR3 in DNA: TGTGCCATCAGTCTACAGGGTTCTGAAGCTTTCTTT.

This clone has more than one count but fewer than ten. This sequence joins TRBV6-5 and TRBJ2-1, with a weak D call TRBD2 (5 bases). This CDR3 has 15 residues. In germline, CDR1 is MNHEY, CDR2 SVGAGI. The V gene lost 5 bases and the J gene lost 12 bases, with 23 bases spanning the gap. The CDR3 DNA reads TGTGCCAGCAGTCAAAACTCTCTGGACTCGCAGAGGCAGTTCTTC. Its translation: CASSQNSLDSQRQFF.